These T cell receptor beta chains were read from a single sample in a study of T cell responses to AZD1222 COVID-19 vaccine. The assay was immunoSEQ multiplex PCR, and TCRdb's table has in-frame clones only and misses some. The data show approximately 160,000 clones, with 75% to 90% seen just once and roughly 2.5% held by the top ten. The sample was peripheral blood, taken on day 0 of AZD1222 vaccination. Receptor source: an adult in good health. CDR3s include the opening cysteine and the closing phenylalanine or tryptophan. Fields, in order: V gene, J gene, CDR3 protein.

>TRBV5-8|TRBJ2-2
CASSPHVGVATGELFF
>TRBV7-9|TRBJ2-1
CASSSPIYEQFF
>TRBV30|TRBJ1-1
CAWSADRGLPVPLAEAFF
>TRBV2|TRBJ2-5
CASRFQESGTQYF
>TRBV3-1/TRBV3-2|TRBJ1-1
CASSPPDYRQGGRSGAFF
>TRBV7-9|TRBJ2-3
CASSVLADTQYF
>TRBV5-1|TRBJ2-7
CASSLAAREGAYEQYF
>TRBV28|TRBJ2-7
CASSLRLGSTYEQYF
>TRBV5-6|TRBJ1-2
CASSLTPAGGYGYTF
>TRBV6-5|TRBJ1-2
CASRDFSAYGYTF
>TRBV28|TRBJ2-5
CASSLYAGHQETQYF